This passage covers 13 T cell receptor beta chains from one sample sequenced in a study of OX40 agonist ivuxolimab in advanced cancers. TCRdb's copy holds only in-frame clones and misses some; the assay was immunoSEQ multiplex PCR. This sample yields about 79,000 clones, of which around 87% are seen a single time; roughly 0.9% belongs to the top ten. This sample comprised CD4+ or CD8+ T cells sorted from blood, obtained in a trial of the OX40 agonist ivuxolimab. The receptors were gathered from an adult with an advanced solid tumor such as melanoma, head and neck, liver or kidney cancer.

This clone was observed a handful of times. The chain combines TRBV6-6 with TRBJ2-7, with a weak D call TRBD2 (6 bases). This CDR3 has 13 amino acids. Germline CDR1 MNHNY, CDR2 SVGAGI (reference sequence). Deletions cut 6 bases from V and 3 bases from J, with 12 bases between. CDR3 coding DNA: TGTGCCAGCAGACGGGACTCATACTACGAGCAGTACTTC. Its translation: CASRRDSYYEQYF.

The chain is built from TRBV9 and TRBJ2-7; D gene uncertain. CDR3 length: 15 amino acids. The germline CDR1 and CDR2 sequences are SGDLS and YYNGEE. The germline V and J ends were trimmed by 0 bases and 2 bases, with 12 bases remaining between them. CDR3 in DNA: TGTGCCAGCAGCGTAGCGGTCGGCAGCACCTACGAGCAGTACTTC. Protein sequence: CASSVAVGSTYEQYF.

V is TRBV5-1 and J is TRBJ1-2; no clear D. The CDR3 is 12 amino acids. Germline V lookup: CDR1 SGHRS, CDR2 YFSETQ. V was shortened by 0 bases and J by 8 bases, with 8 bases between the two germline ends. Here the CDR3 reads CASSLGGRGYTF. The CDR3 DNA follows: TGCGCCAGCAGCTTGGGAGGGCGCGGCTACACCTTC.

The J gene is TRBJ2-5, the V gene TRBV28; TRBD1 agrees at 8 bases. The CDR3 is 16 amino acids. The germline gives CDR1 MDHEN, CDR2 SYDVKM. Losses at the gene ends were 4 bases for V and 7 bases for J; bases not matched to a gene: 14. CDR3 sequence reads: CASSSYSDRVGGTQYF. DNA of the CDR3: TGTGCCAGCAGTTCATATTCGGACAGGGTTGGTGGGACCCAGTACTTC.

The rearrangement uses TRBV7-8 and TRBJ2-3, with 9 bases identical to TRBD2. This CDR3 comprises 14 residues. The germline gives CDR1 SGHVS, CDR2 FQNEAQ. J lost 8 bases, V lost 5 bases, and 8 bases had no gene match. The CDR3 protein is CASSPGTSHGTQYF. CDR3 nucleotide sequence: TGTGCCAGCAGCCCCGGGACTAGCCACGGTACGCAGTATTTT.

The CDR3 region has the DNA TGTGCCAGCAGTCTGGGACAGGGGCCTTATGGCTACACCTTC. This sequence encodes CASSLGQGPYGYTF. The chain carries TRBV2 and TRBJ1-2; 10 bases align to TRBD1. Germline CDR1 SNHLY, CDR2 FYNNEI. After removal of 5 bases from V and 5 bases from J, the junction contained 5 bases not matched to a gene. This CDR3 has 14 residues.

The CDR3: CASSQAVGLNTEAFF. The DNA of the CDR3 is TGCGCCAGCAGCCAAGCTGTGGGTTTGAACACTGAAGCTTTCTTT. This chain uses TRBV4-3 with TRBJ1-1; D is uncertain. The CDR3 is made up of 15 amino acids. Trimming took 1 base from V and 0 from J, leaving 9 bases between them. Germline CDR1 LGHNA, CDR2 YSLEER.

The DNA of the CDR3 is TGTGCCAGCAGTTTACCCCAGGCTGGCTATGGCTACACCTTC. This gives the protein CASSLPQAGYGYTF. This chain uses TRBV28 with TRBJ1-2; D is undetermined. The germline V and J ends were trimmed by 2 bases and 4 bases, with 11 bases remaining between them. CDR3 length: 14 amino acids. Per the germline V gene, CDR1 is MDHEN and CDR2 is SYDVKM.

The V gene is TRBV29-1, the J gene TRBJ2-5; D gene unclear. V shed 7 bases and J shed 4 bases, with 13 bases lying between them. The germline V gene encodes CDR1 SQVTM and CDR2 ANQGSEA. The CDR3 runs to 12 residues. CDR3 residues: CSALNRGETQYF. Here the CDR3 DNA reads TGCAGCGCGTTAAACCGCGGAGAGACCCAGTACTTC.

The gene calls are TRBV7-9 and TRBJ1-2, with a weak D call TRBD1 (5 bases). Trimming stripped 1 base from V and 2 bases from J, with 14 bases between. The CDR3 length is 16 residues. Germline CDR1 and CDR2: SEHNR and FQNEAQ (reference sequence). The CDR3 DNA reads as TGTGCCAGCAGCTTAGGCGTCGGGGCAGGGAACTATGGCTACACCTTC. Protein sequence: CASSLGVGAGNYGYTF.

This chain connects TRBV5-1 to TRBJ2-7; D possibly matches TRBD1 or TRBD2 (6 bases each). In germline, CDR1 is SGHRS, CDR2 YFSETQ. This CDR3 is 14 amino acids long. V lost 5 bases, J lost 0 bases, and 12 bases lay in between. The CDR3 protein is CASRVKGGSYEQYF. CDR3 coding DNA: TGCGCCAGCAGGGTTAAGGGGGGCTCCTACGAGCAGTACTTC.

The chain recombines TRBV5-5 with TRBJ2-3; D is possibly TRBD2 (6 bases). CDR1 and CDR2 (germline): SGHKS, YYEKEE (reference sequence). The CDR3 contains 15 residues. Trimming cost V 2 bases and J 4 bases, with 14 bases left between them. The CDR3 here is CASSLRGLRADTQYF. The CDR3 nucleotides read TGTGCCAGCAGCTTACGGGGGTTGAGGGCAGATACGCAGTATTTT.

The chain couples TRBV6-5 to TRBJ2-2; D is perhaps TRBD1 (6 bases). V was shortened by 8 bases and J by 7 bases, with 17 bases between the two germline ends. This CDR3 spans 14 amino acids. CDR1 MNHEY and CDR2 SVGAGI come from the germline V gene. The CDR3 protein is CASFPGVLDGELFF. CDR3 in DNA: TGTGCCAGCTTCCCAGGGGTCTTGGACGGGGAGCTGTTTTTT.